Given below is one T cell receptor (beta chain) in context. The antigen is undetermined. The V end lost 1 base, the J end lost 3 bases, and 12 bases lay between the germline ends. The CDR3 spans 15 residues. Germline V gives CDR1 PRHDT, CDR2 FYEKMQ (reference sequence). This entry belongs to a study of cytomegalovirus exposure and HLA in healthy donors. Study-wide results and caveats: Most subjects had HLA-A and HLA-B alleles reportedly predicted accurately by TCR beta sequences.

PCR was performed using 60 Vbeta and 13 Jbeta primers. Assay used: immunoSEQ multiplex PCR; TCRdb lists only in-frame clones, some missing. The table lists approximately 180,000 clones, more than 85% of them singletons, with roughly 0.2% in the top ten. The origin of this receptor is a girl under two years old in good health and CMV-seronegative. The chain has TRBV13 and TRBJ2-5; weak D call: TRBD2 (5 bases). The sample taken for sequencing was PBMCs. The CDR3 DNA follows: TGTGCCAGCAGCTTAGTTCCGGGAATTAAAGAGACCCAGTACTTC. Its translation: CASSLVPGIKETQYF.